A selection of T cell receptor beta chains follows, all from one sample in a study of T-cell reconstitution after alpha-beta-depleted transplantation in children. TCRdb processed the PCR reads anew with MiXCR; each CDR3 protein has one entry. The data show some 550,000 distinct CDR3 sequences, about 21% seen once. The sample in question was PBMCs, mostly from graft donor cells, obtained 360 days after TCRalphabeta/CD19-depleted stem cell transplant. These receptors all come from a boy less than two years old who had a stem cell transplant for acute myeloid leukemia, so the T cells may come from the graft donor. CDR3s include the opening cysteine and the closing phenylalanine or tryptophan. Fields, in order: J gene, V gene, CDR3 length, D gene, CDR3 protein. The D gene is left open where the match is weak.

j_call: TRBJ1-5
v_call: TRBV20-1
cdr3_length: 15
d_call: TRBD1
cdr3_aa: CSAQTGGSSNQPQHF

j_call: TRBJ1-1
v_call: TRBV9
cdr3_length: 16
d_call: NA
cdr3_aa: CASSVLYTAMNTEAFF

j_call: TRBJ2-7
v_call: TRBV20-1
cdr3_length: 13
d_call: NA
cdr3_aa: CSARDRQAYEQYF

j_call: TRBJ1-1
v_call: TRBV29-1
cdr3_length: 15
d_call: TRBD1
cdr3_aa: CSVLLGQVLNTEAFF

j_call: TRBJ1-1
v_call: TRBV7-9
cdr3_length: 11
d_call: NA
cdr3_aa: CASGIGIDAFF

j_call: TRBJ2-1
v_call: TRBV12-3/TRBV12-4
cdr3_length: 14
d_call: NA
cdr3_aa: CASNHRGVYNEQFF

j_call: TRBJ2-1
v_call: TRBV24-1
cdr3_length: 11
d_call: NA
cdr3_aa: CATSPGHEQFF

j_call: TRBJ2-1
v_call: TRBV9
cdr3_length: 16
d_call: TRBD2
cdr3_aa: CASSPHGGAWGNEQFF

j_call: TRBJ1-1
v_call: TRBV9
cdr3_length: 15
d_call: TRBD1
cdr3_aa: CASSAHRGSIAEAFF

j_call: TRBJ2-2
v_call: TRBV12-3/TRBV12-4
cdr3_length: 16
d_call: TRBD1
cdr3_aa: CASSSPGTANTGELFF

j_call: TRBJ2-3
v_call: TRBV7-2
cdr3_length: 15
d_call: TRBD2
cdr3_aa: CASSPSATSADTQYF

j_call: TRBJ2-7
v_call: TRBV10-3
cdr3_length: 15
d_call: TRBD1
cdr3_aa: CAISPTPGQPLEQYF

j_call: TRBJ2-5
v_call: TRBV5-1
cdr3_length: 16
d_call: TRBD2
cdr3_aa: CASSSGIAGGQETQYF

j_call: TRBJ2-1
v_call: TRBV7-8
cdr3_length: 14
d_call: NA
cdr3_aa: CASGWGNSYNEQFF

j_call: TRBJ2-7
v_call: TRBV7-3
cdr3_length: 16
d_call: NA
cdr3_aa: CASSLSPGSNSYEQYF

j_call: TRBJ1-4
v_call: TRBV20-1
cdr3_length: 14
d_call: TRBD1
cdr3_aa: CSARNRGLSEKLFF

j_call: TRBJ2-1
v_call: TRBV9
cdr3_length: 14
d_call: TRBD2
cdr3_aa: CASRGTSGGGEQFF

j_call: TRBJ1-1
v_call: TRBV6-5
cdr3_length: 14
d_call: NA
cdr3_aa: CASSWSGMNTEAFF

j_call: TRBJ2-3
v_call: TRBV5-1
cdr3_length: 16
d_call: NA
cdr3_aa: CASSLGGRSSTDTQYF

j_call: TRBJ2-7
v_call: TRBV12-3/TRBV12-4
cdr3_length: 14
d_call: NA
cdr3_aa: CASSLVAGVGEQYF

j_call: TRBJ1-6
v_call: TRBV28
cdr3_length: 14
d_call: TRBD1
cdr3_aa: CASSLFRGRSPLHF

j_call: TRBJ1-1
v_call: TRBV15
cdr3_length: 15
d_call: TRBD1
cdr3_aa: CATSRATGMNTEAFF

j_call: TRBJ2-5
v_call: TRBV20-1
cdr3_length: 18
d_call: TRBD2
cdr3_aa: CSAESERWTSGGGETQYF

j_call: TRBJ2-1
v_call: TRBV7-9
cdr3_length: 14
d_call: NA
cdr3_aa: CASSLDGPMGEQFF

j_call: TRBJ2-2
v_call: TRBV20-1
cdr3_length: 13
d_call: NA
cdr3_aa: CSATRQNTGELFF

j_call: TRBJ1-5
v_call: TRBV12-3/TRBV12-4
cdr3_length: 13
d_call: NA
cdr3_aa: CASSLSTHQPQHF

j_call: TRBJ2-1
v_call: TRBV6-1
cdr3_length: 15
d_call: NA
cdr3_aa: CASSQPGPGDNEQFF

j_call: TRBJ2-5
v_call: TRBV21-1
cdr3_length: 20
d_call: NA
cdr3_aa: CASSNRWGSKAGWAEETQYF

j_call: TRBJ2-2
v_call: TRBV4-3
cdr3_length: 16
d_call: TRBD1
cdr3_aa: CASSQEYGQVNGELFF

j_call: TRBJ2-6
v_call: TRBV5-1
cdr3_length: 14
d_call: NA
cdr3_aa: CASQGASGANVLTF

j_call: TRBJ2-1
v_call: TRBV29-1
cdr3_length: 15
d_call: TRBD2
cdr3_aa: CSVRGAGGLYNEQFF

j_call: TRBJ2-2
v_call: TRBV20-1
cdr3_length: 16
d_call: NA
cdr3_aa: CSAWAPLTMTDGELFF

j_call: TRBJ1-1
v_call: TRBV29-1
cdr3_length: 11
d_call: NA
cdr3_aa: CSVEDDKRAFF

j_call: TRBJ2-3
v_call: TRBV14
cdr3_length: 16
d_call: TRBD1
cdr3_aa: CASSPVQGSSTDTQYF

j_call: TRBJ1-5
v_call: TRBV29-1
cdr3_length: 14
d_call: NA
cdr3_aa: CSVVGSDSNQPQHF

j_call: TRBJ1-1
v_call: TRBV21-1
cdr3_length: 17
d_call: NA
cdr3_aa: CASSKVRGTVGNTEAFF

j_call: TRBJ2-5
v_call: TRBV10-2
cdr3_length: 13
d_call: NA
cdr3_aa: CASSESYGRTQYF

j_call: TRBJ2-1
v_call: TRBV15
cdr3_length: 14
d_call: NA
cdr3_aa: CATSRDRTVNEQFF

j_call: TRBJ2-7
v_call: TRBV11-2
cdr3_length: 12
d_call: NA
cdr3_aa: CASSSTRATQYF

j_call: TRBJ2-3
v_call: TRBV6-2/TRBV6-3
cdr3_length: 20
d_call: TRBD2
cdr3_aa: CASSYSLGRLAGGLADTQYF

j_call: TRBJ2-3
v_call: TRBV30
cdr3_length: 12
d_call: NA
cdr3_aa: CACPGSTDTQYF

j_call: TRBJ1-2
v_call: TRBV12-3/TRBV12-4
cdr3_length: 14
d_call: NA
cdr3_aa: CASSLEGERGGYTF

j_call: TRBJ2-3
v_call: TRBV5-1
cdr3_length: 15
d_call: TRBD2
cdr3_aa: CASSLDLGGADTQYF

j_call: TRBJ2-7
v_call: TRBV20-1
cdr3_length: 12
d_call: TRBD2
cdr3_aa: CSATSGAYEQYF

j_call: TRBJ2-3
v_call: TRBV4-3
cdr3_length: 16
d_call: TRBD2
cdr3_aa: CASSQDRLAGGDTQYF

j_call: TRBJ2-7
v_call: TRBV4-3
cdr3_length: 14
d_call: NA
cdr3_aa: CASSQDRRRGEQYF

j_call: TRBJ1-2
v_call: TRBV4-3
cdr3_length: 13
d_call: NA
cdr3_aa: CASSPRVNYGYTF

j_call: TRBJ1-5
v_call: TRBV20-1
cdr3_length: 13
d_call: NA
cdr3_aa: CSASSTGKKPQHF

j_call: TRBJ2-2
v_call: TRBV29-1
cdr3_length: 11
d_call: NA
cdr3_aa: CSVQITGELFF

j_call: TRBJ2-6
v_call: TRBV12-3/TRBV12-4
cdr3_length: 14
d_call: NA
cdr3_aa: CASNKQGGANVLTF

j_call: TRBJ2-3
v_call: TRBV7-9
cdr3_length: 13
d_call: NA
cdr3_aa: CASGRTSTDTQYF

j_call: TRBJ2-7
v_call: TRBV5-6
cdr3_length: 11
d_call: NA
cdr3_aa: CASSLGGWQYF

j_call: TRBJ2-7
v_call: TRBV7-2
cdr3_length: 14
d_call: NA
cdr3_aa: CASSLGNNPYEQYF